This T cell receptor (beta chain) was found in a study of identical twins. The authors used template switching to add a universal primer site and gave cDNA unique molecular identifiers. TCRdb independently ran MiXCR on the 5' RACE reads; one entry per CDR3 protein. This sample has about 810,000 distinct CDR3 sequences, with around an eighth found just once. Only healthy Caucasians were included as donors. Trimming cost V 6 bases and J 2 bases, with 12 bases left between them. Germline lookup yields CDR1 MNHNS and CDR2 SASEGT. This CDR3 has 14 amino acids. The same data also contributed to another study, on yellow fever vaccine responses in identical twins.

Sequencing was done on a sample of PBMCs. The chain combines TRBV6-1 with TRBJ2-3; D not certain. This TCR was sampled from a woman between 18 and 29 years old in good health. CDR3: CASRIGLVTDTQYF. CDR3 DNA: TGTGCCAGCAGGATTGGTCTCGTCACAGATACGCAGTATTTT.